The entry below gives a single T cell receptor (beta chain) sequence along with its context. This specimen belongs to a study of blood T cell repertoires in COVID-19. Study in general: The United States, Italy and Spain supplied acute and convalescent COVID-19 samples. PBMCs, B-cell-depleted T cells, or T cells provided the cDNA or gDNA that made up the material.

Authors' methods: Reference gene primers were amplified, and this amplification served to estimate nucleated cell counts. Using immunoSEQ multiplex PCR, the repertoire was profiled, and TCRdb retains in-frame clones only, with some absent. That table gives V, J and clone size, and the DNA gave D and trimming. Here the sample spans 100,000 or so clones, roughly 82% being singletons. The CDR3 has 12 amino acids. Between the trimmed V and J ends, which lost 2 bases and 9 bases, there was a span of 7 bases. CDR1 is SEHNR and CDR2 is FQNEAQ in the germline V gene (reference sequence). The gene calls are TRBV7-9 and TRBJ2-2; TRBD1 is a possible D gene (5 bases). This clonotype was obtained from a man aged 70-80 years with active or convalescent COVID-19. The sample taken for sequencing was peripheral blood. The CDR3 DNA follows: TGTGCCAGCAGCTTACAGGGTCGGGAGCTGTTTTTT. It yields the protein CASSLQGRELFF.